Listed below are T cell receptor beta chains from one sample, sequenced in a study of T cell responses to AZD1222 COVID-19 vaccine. The method was immunoSEQ multiplex PCR; TCRdb's version includes in-frame clones alone and lacks a portion of them. The top ten clones hold 40% to 65% of a sample with tens of thousands of clones, about 83% of them seen once. The specimen comprised peripheral blood, sampled on day 0 of AZD1222 vaccination. Every receptor here comes from an adult in good health. Both conserved end residues are part of each CDR3. A D gene is named only where the DNA matches it firmly. Size tells how often a clone was seen (once, few, many) or the class of an expanded clone, and some rows leave it out.

j_call: TRBJ2-5; clone_size: .; v_call: TRBV11-2; d_call: .; cdr3_aa: CASSLGGQTNKETQYF; cdr3_nt: TGTGCCAGCAGCTTAGGAGGACAAACAAACAAAGAGACCCAGTACTTC
j_call: TRBJ2-3; clone_size: .; v_call: TRBV5-4; d_call: TRBD1; cdr3_aa: CASSWGQGSDTQYF; cdr3_nt: TGTGCCAGCAGCTGGGGACAGGGGTCAGATACGCAGTATTTT
j_call: TRBJ1-2; clone_size: .; v_call: TRBV11-2; d_call: .; cdr3_aa: CASSSLLKTPYGYTF; cdr3_nt: TGTGCCAGCAGCTCGTTACTTAAGACCCCGTATGGCTACACCTTC
j_call: TRBJ2-3; clone_size: once; v_call: TRBV28; d_call: .; cdr3_aa: CASSLRRSTDTQYF; cdr3_nt: TGTGCCAGCAGTTTAAGGCGGAGCACAGATACGCAGTATTTT
j_call: TRBJ2-7; clone_size: once; v_call: TRBV7-9; d_call: TRBD1; cdr3_aa: CASSGQGAYEQYF; cdr3_nt: TGTGCCAGCAGCGGACAGGGCGCCTACGAGCAGTACTTC
j_call: TRBJ2-7; clone_size: .; v_call: TRBV11-2; d_call: TRBD1; cdr3_aa: CASSLNPRGQNEQYF; cdr3_nt: TGTGCCAGCAGCTTAAACCCCAGGGGGCAGAACGAGCAGTACTTC
j_call: TRBJ1-5; clone_size: once; v_call: TRBV6-2/TRBV6-3; d_call: .; cdr3_aa: CASSYLQGGRNQPQHF; cdr3_nt: TGTGCCAGCAGTTACTTGCAGGGAGGACGCAATCAGCCCCAGCATTTT
j_call: TRBJ2-7; clone_size: .; v_call: TRBV30; d_call: TRBD1; cdr3_aa: CAWSVLDRGGYEQYF; cdr3_nt: TGTGCCTGGAGTGTACTTGACAGGGGTGGCTACGAGCAGTACTTC
j_call: TRBJ1-6; clone_size: once; v_call: TRBV19; d_call: .; cdr3_aa: CASSMVRDNSPLHF; cdr3_nt: TGTGCCAGTAGTATGGTCAGGGATAATTCACCCCTCCACTTT
j_call: TRBJ2-7; clone_size: .; v_call: TRBV7-2; d_call: TRBD2; cdr3_aa: CASSLSSGTIPYEQYF; cdr3_nt: TGTGCCAGCAGCCTATCATCCGGGACTATTCCATACGAGCAGTACTTC
j_call: TRBJ1-1; clone_size: .; v_call: TRBV19; d_call: .; cdr3_aa: CASSIVALMNTEAFF; cdr3_nt: TGTGCCAGTAGTATAGTTGCCTTAATGAACACTGAAGCTTTCTTT
j_call: TRBJ1-5; clone_size: .; v_call: TRBV28; d_call: TRBD1; cdr3_aa: CASSSPGGGNQPQHF; cdr3_nt: TGTGCCAGCAGTTCTCCAGGGGGCGGCAATCAGCCCCAGCATTTT
j_call: TRBJ2-5; clone_size: .; v_call: TRBV5-4; d_call: .; cdr3_aa: CASSLVQETQYF; cdr3_nt: TGTGCCAGCAGCTTGGTACAGGAGACCCAGTACTTC
j_call: TRBJ2-3; clone_size: .; v_call: TRBV7-9; d_call: .; cdr3_aa: CASSATDTQYF; cdr3_nt: TGTGCCAGCAGCGCGACAGATACGCAGTATTTT
j_call: TRBJ1-4; clone_size: .; v_call: TRBV21-1; d_call: .; cdr3_aa: CALGRGPVVEKLFF; cdr3_nt: TGTGCCTTAGGAAGGGGCCCGGTTGTGGAAAAACTGTTTTTT
j_call: TRBJ2-6; clone_size: .; v_call: TRBV3-1/TRBV3-2; d_call: .; cdr3_aa: CASSRRDSPRGANVLTF; cdr3_nt: TGTGCCAGCAGCCGCCGGGACTCCCCGAGAGGGGCCAACGTCCTGACTTTC
j_call: TRBJ1-1; clone_size: .; v_call: TRBV6-5; d_call: .; cdr3_aa: CASSFDAGTEAFF; cdr3_nt: TGTGCCAGCAGTTTTGATGCGGGCACTGAAGCTTTCTTT
j_call: TRBJ1-2; clone_size: .; v_call: TRBV10-3; d_call: .; cdr3_aa: CAISDRESSSGYTF; cdr3_nt: TGTGCCATCAGTGATAGGGAGTCCTCTAGTGGCTACACCTTC
j_call: TRBJ1-5; clone_size: .; v_call: TRBV7-8; d_call: .; cdr3_aa: CASSLGVPASQPQHF; cdr3_nt: TGTGCCAGCAGCTTGGGTGTTCCCGCCAGTCAGCCCCAGCATTTT
j_call: TRBJ1-2; clone_size: .; v_call: TRBV3-1/TRBV3-2; d_call: .; cdr3_aa: CASSQGQAPGGYTF; cdr3_nt: TGTGCCAGCAGCCAAGGGCAGGCCCCCGGGGGCTACACCTTC
j_call: TRBJ2-7; clone_size: .; v_call: TRBV6-6; d_call: .; cdr3_aa: CASSYDGGGDEQYF; cdr3_nt: TGTGCCAGCAGTTACGACGGCGGGGGCGACGAGCAGTACTTC
j_call: TRBJ1-1; clone_size: .; v_call: TRBV19; d_call: TRBD1; cdr3_aa: CASSLRQGSTEAFF; cdr3_nt: TGTGCCAGTAGTCTCCGACAGGGAAGCACTGAAGCTTTCTTT
j_call: TRBJ2-7; clone_size: .; v_call: TRBV2; d_call: .; cdr3_aa: CASSRTVSYEQYF; cdr3_nt: TGTGCCAGCAGCAGGACAGTCTCCTACGAGCAGTACTTC
j_call: TRBJ1-3; clone_size: .; v_call: TRBV4-3; d_call: .; cdr3_aa: CASSQVGSLKRNTIYF; cdr3_nt: TGCGCCAGCAGCCAAGTAGGCAGCCTAAAAAGAAACACCATATATTTT
j_call: TRBJ2-6; clone_size: .; v_call: TRBV4-3; d_call: .; cdr3_aa: CASSQDISGANVLTF; cdr3_nt: TGCGCCAGCAGCCAAGATATCTCTGGGGCCAACGTCCTGACTTTC
j_call: TRBJ1-1; clone_size: .; v_call: TRBV6-5; d_call: .; cdr3_aa: CASSESWRVSAEAFF; cdr3_nt: TGTGCCAGCTCGGAGAGCTGGAGGGTTTCGGCTGAAGCTTTCTTT
j_call: TRBJ2-7; clone_size: .; v_call: TRBV6-5; d_call: .; cdr3_aa: CASRAGGGEQYF; cdr3_nt: TGTGCCAGCAGGGCAGGCGGCGGAGAGCAGTACTTC
j_call: TRBJ2-7; clone_size: .; v_call: TRBV6-5; d_call: .; cdr3_aa: CASSYSFPGTYEQYF; cdr3_nt: TGTGCCAGCAGTTACTCCTTTCCCGGGACCTACGAGCAGTACTTC
j_call: TRBJ1-1; clone_size: .; v_call: TRBV7-2; d_call: .; cdr3_aa: CASSFQPNMNTEAFF; cdr3_nt: TGTGCCAGCAGCTTTCAACCCAACATGAACACTGAAGCTTTCTTT
j_call: TRBJ1-2; clone_size: .; v_call: TRBV19; d_call: .; cdr3_aa: CASSKEGRGYGYTF; cdr3_nt: TGTGCCAGTAGTAAAGAGGGGCGCGGCTATGGCTACACCTTC
j_call: TRBJ1-1; clone_size: .; v_call: TRBV30; d_call: .; cdr3_aa: CAWSVLGGLSEAFF; cdr3_nt: TGTGCCTGGAGTGTACTCGGGGGGCTATCTGAAGCTTTCTTT
j_call: TRBJ2-3; clone_size: .; v_call: TRBV10-3; d_call: TRBD2; cdr3_aa: CATAGVTDTQYF; cdr3_nt: TGTGCCACCGCGGGGGTCACAGATACGCAGTATTTT
j_call: TRBJ2-5; clone_size: .; v_call: TRBV30; d_call: .; cdr3_aa: CASSGRSETQYF; cdr3_nt: TGTGCCTCCTCAGGGAGGTCAGAGACCCAGTACTTC
j_call: TRBJ2-1; clone_size: .; v_call: TRBV3-1/TRBV3-2; d_call: TRBD2; cdr3_aa: CASSHPGTSGVNEQFF; cdr3_nt: TGTGCCAGCAGCCATCCCGGGACTAGCGGTGTCAATGAGCAGTTCTTC
j_call: TRBJ2-5; clone_size: .; v_call: TRBV20-1; d_call: .; cdr3_aa: CSANRGETQYF; cdr3_nt: TGCAGTGCTAACCGGGGAGAGACCCAGTACTTC
j_call: TRBJ2-1; clone_size: .; v_call: TRBV5-1; d_call: TRBD2; cdr3_aa: CASSRATGLAGGSLDEQFF; cdr3_nt: TGCGCCAGCAGCCGCGCAACGGGACTAGCGGGAGGATCTCTCGACGAGCAGTTCTTC
j_call: TRBJ1-1; clone_size: .; v_call: TRBV30; d_call: .; cdr3_aa: CAWSVSGGLRTEAFF; cdr3_nt: TGTGCCTGGAGTGTATCGGGGGGTCTTAGGACTGAAGCTTTCTTT
j_call: TRBJ1-5; clone_size: .; v_call: TRBV19; d_call: .; cdr3_aa: CASSTGTVHQPQHF; cdr3_nt: TGTGCCAGTAGTACGGGCACAGTCCATCAGCCCCAGCATTTT
j_call: TRBJ2-3; clone_size: .; v_call: TRBV6-5; d_call: .; cdr3_aa: CASSTRRRDTQYF; cdr3_nt: TGTGCCAGCAGTACCCGACGGAGGGATACGCAGTATTTT
j_call: TRBJ2-2; clone_size: .; v_call: TRBV4-1; d_call: TRBD1; cdr3_aa: CASSQLPDRGYSGELFF; cdr3_nt: TGCGCCAGCAGCCAACTCCCGGACAGGGGATATTCCGGGGAGCTGTTTTTT
j_call: TRBJ1-2; clone_size: .; v_call: TRBV28; d_call: TRBD1; cdr3_aa: CASSLGTGRDYGYTF; cdr3_nt: TGTGCCAGCAGTTTAGGGACAGGGAGGGACTATGGCTACACCTTC
j_call: TRBJ1-5; clone_size: .; v_call: TRBV28; d_call: TRBD1; cdr3_aa: CASSQNTGGSQPQHF; cdr3_nt: TGTGCCAGCAGTCAGAACACAGGGGGAAGTCAGCCCCAGCATTTT
j_call: TRBJ1-4; clone_size: .; v_call: TRBV9; d_call: TRBD1; cdr3_aa: CASSVDRGEGKLFF; cdr3_nt: TGTGCCAGCAGCGTTGACAGGGGGGAAGGAAAACTGTTTTTT
j_call: TRBJ1-5; clone_size: .; v_call: TRBV28; d_call: TRBD1; cdr3_aa: CASSLGGRGPRNQPQHF; cdr3_nt: TGTGCCAGCAGTTTAGGGGGCAGGGGGCCTCGCAATCAGCCCCAGCATTTT
j_call: TRBJ2-5; clone_size: .; v_call: TRBV28; d_call: .; cdr3_aa: CASSLRLGAWQEKETQYF; cdr3_nt: TGTGCCAGCAGTTTAAGGCTTGGGGCGTGGCAGGAAAAAGAGACCCAGTACTTC